The rows below give T cell receptor beta chains drawn from one sample of a study of shared clonotypes between healthy human individuals. This table comes from immunoSEQ multiplex PCR, and its TCRdb copy is limited to in-frame clones, with some not included. The sample shows about 580,000 clones, roughly 98% of them seen only once. The sequenced material came from naive CD8+ T cells sorted from blood. These receptors originate from a man aged 25-45 years in good health. Both conserved end residues are part of each CDR3. A D gene is named only where the DNA matches it firmly. A row's size may be missing; if present it is once, few, many or a size class.

J gene: TRBJ2-7; clone size: NA; V gene: TRBV10-2; D gene: TRBD2; CDR3 protein: CASSESVTSGTNEQYF; CDR3 DNA: TGCGCCAGCAGTGAGTCGGTGACTAGCGGGACCAACGAGCAGTACTTC
J gene: TRBJ1-1; clone size: NA; V gene: TRBV20-1; D gene: NA; CDR3 protein: CSAKGGTEAFF; CDR3 DNA: TGCAGTGCTAAGGGCGGCACTGAAGCTTTCTTT
J gene: TRBJ2-1; clone size: once; V gene: TRBV14; D gene: NA; CDR3 protein: CASTPSAGANEQFF; CDR3 DNA: TGTGCCAGCACCCCGTCGGCAGGGGCCAATGAGCAGTTCTTC
J gene: TRBJ2-1; clone size: NA; V gene: TRBV27; D gene: NA; CDR3 protein: CASSFSQGQGEQFF; CDR3 DNA: TGTGCCAGCAGTTTCTCTCAGGGGCAGGGTGAGCAGTTCTTC
J gene: TRBJ2-1; clone size: NA; V gene: TRBV10-1; D gene: NA; CDR3 protein: CASSGDEANEQFF; CDR3 DNA: TGCGCCAGCAGTGGTGACGAGGCCAATGAGCAGTTCTTC
J gene: TRBJ2-7; clone size: NA; V gene: TRBV28; D gene: TRBD2; CDR3 protein: CASIGPAGGYEQYF; CDR3 DNA: TGTGCCAGCATCGGCCCAGCGGGAGGATACGAGCAGTACTTC
J gene: TRBJ2-1; clone size: NA; V gene: TRBV4-1; D gene: TRBD2; CDR3 protein: CASSPLFSGSGHEQFF; CDR3 DNA: TGCGCCAGCAGCCCCCTATTTAGCGGGAGCGGGCATGAGCAGTTCTTC
J gene: TRBJ2-1; clone size: once; V gene: TRBV20-1; D gene: NA; CDR3 protein: CSAPAYNEQFF; CDR3 DNA: TGCAGTGCCCCGGCGTACAATGAGCAGTTCTTC
J gene: TRBJ1-3; clone size: NA; V gene: TRBV2; D gene: NA; CDR3 protein: CASSELGQFVVRSGNTIYF; CDR3 DNA: TGTGCCAGCAGTGAATTAGGACAGTTTGTAGTCCGCTCTGGAAACACCATATATTTT
J gene: TRBJ2-1; clone size: NA; V gene: TRBV7-9; D gene: NA; CDR3 protein: CASSNRRVSPYNEQFF; CDR3 DNA: TGTGCCAGCAGTAACAGGAGAGTTAGTCCCTACAATGAGCAGTTCTTC
J gene: TRBJ2-7; clone size: NA; V gene: TRBV4-3; D gene: TRBD2; CDR3 protein: CASSQTSGRSREQYF; CDR3 DNA: TGCGCCAGCAGCCAGACTAGCGGGAGGTCTCGGGAGCAGTACTTC
J gene: TRBJ1-4; clone size: NA; V gene: TRBV7-3; D gene: TRBD1; CDR3 protein: CASSLGTELNEKLFF; CDR3 DNA: TGTGCCAGCAGCTTAGGGACAGAACTTAATGAAAAACTGTTTTTT
J gene: TRBJ2-2; clone size: NA; V gene: TRBV7-2; D gene: NA; CDR3 protein: CASSPRYALTNTGELFF; CDR3 DNA: TGTGCCAGCAGCCCTCGGTACGCGCTAACGAACACCGGGGAGCTGTTTTTT
J gene: TRBJ2-3; clone size: NA; V gene: TRBV2; D gene: TRBD1; CDR3 protein: CASSEAGQGATDTQYF; CDR3 DNA: TGTGCCAGCAGTGAGGCTGGACAGGGGGCTACAGATACGCAGTATTTT
J gene: TRBJ1-2; clone size: NA; V gene: TRBV6-1; D gene: NA; CDR3 protein: CASSDLEVPVWGGGYTF; CDR3 DNA: TGTGCCAGCAGTGACCTAGAGGTTCCCGTTTGGGGGGGTGGCTACACCTTC
J gene: TRBJ2-2; clone size: NA; V gene: TRBV27; D gene: TRBD1; CDR3 protein: CASSLIGTEGTGELFF; CDR3 DNA: TGTGCCAGCAGTCTGATAGGGACAGAGGGCACCGGGGAGCTGTTTTTT
J gene: TRBJ1-4; clone size: NA; V gene: TRBV7-9; D gene: NA; CDR3 protein: CASSLGTREKLFF; CDR3 DNA: TGTGCCAGCAGCCTTGGGACGCGTGAAAAACTGTTTTTT
J gene: TRBJ2-7; clone size: once; V gene: TRBV4-1; D gene: NA; CDR3 protein: CASSQSPGSPAYEQYF; CDR3 DNA: TGCGCCAGCAGCCAATCCCCGGGGTCCCCGGCCTACGAGCAGTACTTC
J gene: TRBJ1-5; clone size: NA; V gene: TRBV7-9; D gene: NA; CDR3 protein: CASSFGSDNQPQHF; CDR3 DNA: TGTGCCAGCAGCTTCGGCAGCGACAATCAGCCCCAGCATTTT
J gene: TRBJ2-5; clone size: NA; V gene: TRBV7-9; D gene: TRBD1; CDR3 protein: CASSKEGAERDQETQYF; CDR3 DNA: TGTGCCAGCAGCAAAGAGGGGGCGGAGCGAGACCAAGAGACCCAGTACTTC
J gene: TRBJ1-2; clone size: NA; V gene: TRBV5-1; D gene: NA; CDR3 protein: CASSSADSSYGYTF; CDR3 DNA: TGCGCCAGCAGCTCTGCGGACAGCAGCTATGGCTACACCTTC
J gene: TRBJ2-7; clone size: NA; V gene: TRBV20-1; D gene: NA; CDR3 protein: CSVTERPEQYF; CDR3 DNA: TGCAGTGTTACAGAGAGACCCGAGCAGTACTTC
J gene: TRBJ2-3; clone size: once; V gene: TRBV27; D gene: NA; CDR3 protein: CASSSLDWTSTDTQYF; CDR3 DNA: TGTGCCAGCAGTTCTTTGGACTGGACGAGCACAGATACGCAGTATTTT
J gene: TRBJ2-7; clone size: NA; V gene: TRBV11-2; D gene: NA; CDR3 protein: CASSLTQGHLNEQYF; CDR3 DNA: TGTGCCAGCAGCTTAACTCAGGGGCACCTAAACGAGCAGTACTTC
J gene: TRBJ2-1; clone size: NA; V gene: TRBV7-8; D gene: TRBD2; CDR3 protein: CASSLVGLADAYNEQFF; CDR3 DNA: TGTGCCAGCAGCTTAGTGGGGCTAGCGGACGCTTACAATGAGCAGTTCTTC
J gene: TRBJ1-1; clone size: NA; V gene: TRBV5-1; D gene: NA; CDR3 protein: CASSLRGANTEAFF; CDR3 DNA: TGCGCCAGCAGCTTGAGGGGGGCGAACACTGAAGCTTTCTTT
J gene: TRBJ2-1; clone size: NA; V gene: TRBV11-3; D gene: NA; CDR3 protein: CASSLNSAARRGNEQFF; CDR3 DNA: TGTGCCAGCAGCTTAAATTCGGCAGCACGGAGGGGCAATGAGCAGTTCTTC
J gene: TRBJ2-3; clone size: NA; V gene: TRBV13; D gene: NA; CDR3 protein: CASSVNPDTQYF; CDR3 DNA: TGTGCCAGCAGCGTTAATCCAGATACGCAGTATTTT
J gene: TRBJ2-2; clone size: NA; V gene: TRBV30; D gene: NA; CDR3 protein: CAWSVSDAGELFF; CDR3 DNA: TGTGCCTGGAGTGTGTCTGACGCCGGGGAGCTGTTTTTT
J gene: TRBJ1-5; clone size: NA; V gene: TRBV27; D gene: NA; CDR3 protein: CASSPGGEYQPQHF; CDR3 DNA: TGTGCCAGCAGCCCGGGAGGGGAGTATCAGCCCCAGCATTTT
J gene: TRBJ1-5; clone size: NA; V gene: TRBV19; D gene: NA; CDR3 protein: CASSIIGDSNQPQHF; CDR3 DNA: TGTGCCAGTAGTATCATCGGGGATAGCAATCAGCCCCAGCATTTT
J gene: TRBJ2-1; clone size: NA; V gene: TRBV7-6; D gene: TRBD2; CDR3 protein: CASSLSLAGGPLDEQFF; CDR3 DNA: TGTGCCAGCAGCTTAAGTCTAGCGGGAGGGCCATTGGATGAGCAGTTCTTC
J gene: TRBJ1-1; clone size: NA; V gene: TRBV30; D gene: NA; CDR3 protein: CAWSVNQKNTEAFF; CDR3 DNA: TGTGCCTGGAGTGTAAACCAGAAAAACACTGAAGCTTTCTTT
J gene: TRBJ1-1; clone size: NA; V gene: TRBV25-1; D gene: TRBD1; CDR3 protein: CASLGWDYRKDRGDKAFF; CDR3 DNA: TGTGCCAGCCTAGGCTGGGACTACCGAAAGGACAGGGGCGATAAAGCTTTCTTT
J gene: TRBJ2-7; clone size: NA; V gene: TRBV7-9; D gene: NA; CDR3 protein: CASSQRGEQYF; CDR3 DNA: TGTGCCAGCAGCCAACGGGGGGAGCAGTACTTC
J gene: TRBJ1-2; clone size: NA; V gene: TRBV11-2; D gene: TRBD1; CDR3 protein: CASSPIDRADGYTF; CDR3 DNA: TGTGCCAGCAGCCCCATCGACAGGGCCGATGGCTACACCTTC
J gene: TRBJ1-1; clone size: NA; V gene: TRBV9; D gene: NA; CDR3 protein: CASSATAAEAFF; CDR3 DNA: TGTGCCAGCAGCGCAACAGCGGCAGAGGCTTTCTTT
J gene: TRBJ2-7; clone size: NA; V gene: TRBV29-1; D gene: TRBD2; CDR3 protein: CSANLAGAYEQYF; CDR3 DNA: TGCAGCGCCAATCTAGCGGGAGCCTACGAGCAGTACTTC
J gene: TRBJ1-1; clone size: NA; V gene: TRBV4-1; D gene: NA; CDR3 protein: CASSLRQDVNTEAFF; CDR3 DNA: TGCGCCAGCAGCCTTCGACAGGACGTGAACACTGAAGCTTTCTTT
J gene: TRBJ1-5; clone size: NA; V gene: TRBV7-2; D gene: NA; CDR3 protein: CASSSYSNQPQHF; CDR3 DNA: TGTGCCAGCAGCTCGTATAGCAATCAGCCCCAGCATTTT
J gene: TRBJ1-4; clone size: NA; V gene: TRBV7-9; D gene: TRBD1; CDR3 protein: CASSWTGVGNEKLFF; CDR3 DNA: TGTGCCAGCAGCTGGACAGGGGTTGGGAATGAAAAACTGTTTTTT
J gene: TRBJ1-1; clone size: NA; V gene: TRBV19; D gene: NA; CDR3 protein: CASSYRVGTEAFF; CDR3 DNA: TGTGCCAGTAGTTACAGGGTGGGCACTGAAGCTTTCTTT
J gene: TRBJ2-1; clone size: NA; V gene: TRBV12-5; D gene: TRBD2; CDR3 protein: CASGLNSGRINEQFF; CDR3 DNA: TGTGCTAGTGGTTTGAATAGCGGGAGAATAAATGAGCAGTTCTTC
J gene: TRBJ2-5; clone size: NA; V gene: TRBV29-1; D gene: NA; CDR3 protein: CSVELAGPTNLIAREETQYF; CDR3 DNA: TGCAGCGTTGAACTGGCAGGGCCCACCAACCTTATAGCGAGAGAAGAGACCCAGTACTTC
J gene: TRBJ2-5; clone size: NA; V gene: TRBV11-2; D gene: TRBD2; CDR3 protein: CASSLDPGGAETQYF; CDR3 DNA: TGTGCCAGCAGCTTAGATCCGGGAGGGGCTGAGACCCAGTACTTC
J gene: TRBJ1-3; clone size: NA; V gene: TRBV4-1; D gene: TRBD1; CDR3 protein: CASSNVWDSGNTIYF; CDR3 DNA: TGCGCCAGCAGCAACGTTTGGGACAGCGGAAACACCATATATTTT
J gene: TRBJ2-1; clone size: NA; V gene: TRBV2; D gene: TRBD1; CDR3 protein: CASSVRGQGYNEQFF; CDR3 DNA: TGTGCCAGCAGTGTGAGGGGACAGGGCTACAATGAGCAGTTCTTC
J gene: TRBJ2-7; clone size: NA; V gene: TRBV6-5; D gene: NA; CDR3 protein: CASRIAKPYEQYF; CDR3 DNA: TGTGCCAGCAGAATAGCGAAACCCTACGAGCAGTACTTC
J gene: TRBJ2-7; clone size: NA; V gene: TRBV10-3; D gene: NA; CDR3 protein: CAISPPGRSIYEQYF; CDR3 DNA: TGTGCCATCAGTCCTCCGGGGCGGAGTATCTACGAGCAGTACTTC
J gene: TRBJ2-6; clone size: NA; V gene: TRBV7-6; D gene: NA; CDR3 protein: CASSLGGSGANVLTF; CDR3 DNA: TGTGCCAGCAGCTTAGGGGGTTCTGGGGCCAACGTCCTGACTTTC
J gene: TRBJ1-1; clone size: NA; V gene: TRBV5-1; D gene: NA; CDR3 protein: CASSGEGDTEAFF; CDR3 DNA: TGCGCCAGCAGCGGGGAAGGGGACACTGAAGCTTTCTTT
J gene: TRBJ2-7; clone size: NA; V gene: TRBV11-2; D gene: TRBD2; CDR3 protein: CASSFRLAGARSYEQYF; CDR3 DNA: TGTGCCAGCAGCTTTCGGCTAGCGGGAGCCCGCTCCTACGAGCAGTACTTC
J gene: TRBJ2-7; clone size: NA; V gene: TRBV5-4; D gene: TRBD2; CDR3 protein: CASSYGTTPYEQYF; CDR3 DNA: TGTGCCAGCAGCTACGGGACTACACCCTACGAGCAGTACTTC
J gene: TRBJ2-5; clone size: NA; V gene: TRBV7-9; D gene: TRBD2; CDR3 protein: CASSFRLAEDQETQYF; CDR3 DNA: TGTGCCAGCAGCTTCAGACTAGCGGAGGATCAAGAGACCCAGTACTTC
J gene: TRBJ2-5; clone size: NA; V gene: TRBV29-1; D gene: TRBD1; CDR3 protein: CSVVDRVQETQYF; CDR3 DNA: TGCAGCGTAGTTGACAGGGTCCAAGAGACCCAGTACTTC
J gene: TRBJ2-1; clone size: NA; V gene: TRBV5-5; D gene: NA; CDR3 protein: CASRGEPTGAYNEQFF; CDR3 DNA: TGTGCCTCCAGAGGGGAACCTACCGGGGCCTACAATGAGCAGTTCTTC
J gene: TRBJ2-7; clone size: NA; V gene: TRBV7-8; D gene: NA; CDR3 protein: CASAGVSVYEQYF; CDR3 DNA: TGTGCCAGCGCCGGGGTCTCGGTCTACGAGCAGTACTTC